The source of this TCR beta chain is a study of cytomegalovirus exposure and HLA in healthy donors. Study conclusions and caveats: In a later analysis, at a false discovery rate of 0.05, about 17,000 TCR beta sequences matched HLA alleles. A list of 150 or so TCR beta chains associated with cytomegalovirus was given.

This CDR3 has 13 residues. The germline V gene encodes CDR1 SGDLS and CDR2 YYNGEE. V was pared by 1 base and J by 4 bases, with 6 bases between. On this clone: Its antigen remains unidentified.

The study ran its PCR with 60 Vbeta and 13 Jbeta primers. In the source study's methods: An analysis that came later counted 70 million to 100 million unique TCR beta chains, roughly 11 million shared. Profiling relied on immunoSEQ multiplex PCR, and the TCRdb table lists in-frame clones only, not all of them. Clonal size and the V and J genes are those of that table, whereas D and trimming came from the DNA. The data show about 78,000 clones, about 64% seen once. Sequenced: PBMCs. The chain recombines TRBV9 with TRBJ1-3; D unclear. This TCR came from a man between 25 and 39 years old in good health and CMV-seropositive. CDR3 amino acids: CASSVWAGNTIYF. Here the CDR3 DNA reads TGTGCCAGCAGCGTATGGGCAGGAAACACCATATATTTT.